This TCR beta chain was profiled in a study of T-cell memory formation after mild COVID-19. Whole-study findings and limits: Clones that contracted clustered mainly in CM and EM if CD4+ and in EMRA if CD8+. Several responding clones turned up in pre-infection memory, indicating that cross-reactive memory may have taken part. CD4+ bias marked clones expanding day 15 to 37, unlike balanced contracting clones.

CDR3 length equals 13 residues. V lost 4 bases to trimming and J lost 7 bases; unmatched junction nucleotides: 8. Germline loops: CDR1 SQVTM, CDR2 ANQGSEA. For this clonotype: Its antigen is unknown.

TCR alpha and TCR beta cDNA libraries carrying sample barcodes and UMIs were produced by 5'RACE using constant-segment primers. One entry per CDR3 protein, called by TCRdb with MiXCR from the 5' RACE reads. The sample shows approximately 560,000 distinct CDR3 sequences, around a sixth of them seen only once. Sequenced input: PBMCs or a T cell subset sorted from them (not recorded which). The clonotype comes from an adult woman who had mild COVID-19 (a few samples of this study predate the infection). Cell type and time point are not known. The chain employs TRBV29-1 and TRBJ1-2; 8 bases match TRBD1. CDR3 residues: CSVGQGTSSGYTF. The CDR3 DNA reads TGCAGCGTTGGACAGGGGACCAGCAGTGGCTACACCTTC.